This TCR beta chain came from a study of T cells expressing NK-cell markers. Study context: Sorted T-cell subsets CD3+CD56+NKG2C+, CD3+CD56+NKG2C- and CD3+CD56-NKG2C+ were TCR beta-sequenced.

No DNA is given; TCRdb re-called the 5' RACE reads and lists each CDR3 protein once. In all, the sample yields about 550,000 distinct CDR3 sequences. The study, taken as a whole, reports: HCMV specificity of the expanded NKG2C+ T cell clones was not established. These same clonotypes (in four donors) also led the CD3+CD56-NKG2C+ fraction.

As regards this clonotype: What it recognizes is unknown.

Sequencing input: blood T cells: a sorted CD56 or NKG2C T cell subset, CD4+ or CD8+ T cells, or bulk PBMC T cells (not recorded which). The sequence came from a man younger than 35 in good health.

CDR3 protein: CASIGTSVTYEQYF. This chain joins TRBV5-5 and TRBJ2-7; lacking DNA, the TRBD2 call made by TCRdb goes unchecked. The CDR3 has 14 residues. CDR1 and CDR2 (germline): SGHKS, YYEKEE (reference sequence).